These 3 T cell receptor beta chains were all obtained from the same sample, sequenced in a study of cytomegalovirus exposure and HLA in healthy donors. The PCR contained 60 Vbeta and 13 Jbeta primers. TCRdb keeps only in-frame clones here, not all; method: immunoSEQ multiplex PCR. The profile covers about 180,000 clones, with roughly 88% appearing a single time and approximately 1.2% taken by the ten largest. Sequenced input: PBMCs. The receptors were gathered from a girl aged 2-10 years in good health and CMV-seropositive.

This clone is medium-sized within its sample. The chain recombines TRBV4-2 with TRBJ2-7; TRBD2 agrees at 16 bases. Per germline, CDR1 LGHNA and CDR2 YNFKEQ. The CDR3 spans 18 residues. J was trimmed by 2 bases and V by 5 bases; bases with no gene match: 9. In nucleotides, the CDR3 is TGTGCCAGCAGCTCGGGACTAGCGGGAGGGCTTGGGACCTACGAGCAGTACTTC. Its translation is CASSSGLAGGLGTYEQYF.

This chain joins TRBV19 and TRBJ2-5, with TRBD2 matching over 13 bases. There are 17 residues in the CDR3. Trimming at V came to 6 bases and at J to 1 base, leaving 8 bases not matched to a gene. Germline lookup yields CDR1 LNHDA and CDR2 SQIVND (reference sequence). The DNA of the CDR3 is TGTGCCAGTAGCCTAACTAGCGGGAGGGGGGGCCAAGAGACCCAGTACTTC. Translating gives CASSLTSGRGGQETQYF.

This clone was counted between two and nine times. This chain connects TRBV6-6 to TRBJ2-2; no clear D. V shed 4 bases and J shed 5 bases, with 5 bases lying between them. The CDR3 is 12 residues long. CDR1 is MNHNY, CDR2 SVGAGI, per germline (reference sequence). The CDR3 reads CASSFPTGELFF. As DNA, the CDR3 is TGTGCCAGCAGTTTTCCTACCGGGGAGCTGTTTTTT.